The T cell receptor beta chain under discussion was sequenced for a study of metastatic and nonmetastatic thyroid tumors. In the study overall: Comparative analysis of repertoires was undertaken across blood and tumor or nodule tissue obtained from malignant and benign thyroid patients.

Study conclusions and caveats: The study reportedly found significantly higher TCR beta diversity in malignant thyroid tumors than benign nodules, in blood and tumor.

The authors' processing: A classifier of distant metastasis in papillary thyroid cancer was built from CDR3 differences (across clinicopathological groups). TCRdb ran MiXCR on the PCR reads. TCRdb's processing, not the authors', yielded these V and J calls. The sample has over 50,000 clones, 25% to 30% seen once. This clone occurred many times. The antigen is undetermined. Not a single patient had been given any form of treatment at any point before undergoing thyroid surgery. CDR1 is MNHEY, CDR2 SVGAGI, per germline. CDR3 length: 16 residues. V trimming: 7 bases; J trimming: 4 bases; junction bases outside the gene matches: 8.

The chain combines TRBV6-5 with TRBJ2-3, with 13 bases aligning to TRBD2. Sample: blood. This TCR derives from a female donor with papillary thyroid cancer or a benign thyroid nodule (not recorded which). Some clones in this sample may be carry-over from other donors' samples. CDR3 sequence reads: CASIRTSGSIPDTQYF. CDR3 sequence (DNA): TGTGCCAGCATTAGGACTAGCGGGAGCATTCCAGATACGCAGTATTTT.